These T cell receptor beta chains were read from a single sample in a study of shared clonotypes between healthy human individuals. Generated by immunoSEQ multiplex PCR, the TCRdb table keeps only in-frame clones and is missing some. The sample has approximately 510,000 clones; about four fifths are singletons. The sample comprised PBMCs. The receptors derive from a woman between 35 and 50 years old in good health. Some clones in this sample may be carry-over from other donors' samples. The CDR3 runs from the conserved cysteine through the conserved F or W. A D gene is named only where the DNA matches it firmly. Size values are once, few and many counts, or a class for expanded clones, and some rows have none.

abundance: NA
v_gene: TRBV11-2
j_gene: TRBJ1-2
d_gene: NA
len: 17
CDR3aa: CASSLFAVWGSNYGYTF
CDR3nt: TGTGCCAGCAGCTTATTTGCCGTTTGGGGTTCAAACTATGGCTACACCTTC

abundance: NA
v_gene: TRBV18
j_gene: TRBJ1-2
d_gene: NA
len: 14
CDR3aa: CASSRLDTYYGYTF
CDR3nt: TGTGCCAGCTCACGATTAGACACCTATTATGGCTACACCTTC

abundance: NA
v_gene: TRBV27
j_gene: TRBJ2-5
d_gene: TRBD1
len: 18
CDR3aa: CASSPPRDRGRRQETQYF
CDR3nt: TGTGCCAGCAGTCCCCCCCGGGACAGGGGTCGAAGACAAGAGACCCAGTACTTC

abundance: NA
v_gene: TRBV4-3
j_gene: TRBJ2-1
d_gene: NA
len: 16
CDR3aa: CASSQQTGTFYNEQFF
CDR3nt: TGCGCCAGCAGCCAACAAACCGGGACTTTCTACAATGAGCAGTTCTTC

abundance: NA
v_gene: TRBV29-1
j_gene: TRBJ1-5
d_gene: TRBD1
len: 13
CDR3aa: CSARDRENQPQHF
CDR3nt: TGCAGCGCGCGGGACAGAGAAAATCAGCCCCAGCATTTT

abundance: NA
v_gene: TRBV5-1
j_gene: TRBJ1-5
d_gene: NA
len: 13
CDR3aa: CASSLAGFQPQHF
CDR3nt: TGCGCCAGCAGCTTGGCTGGGTTTCAGCCCCAGCATTTT

abundance: few
v_gene: TRBV28
j_gene: TRBJ2-1
d_gene: TRBD2
len: 14
CDR3aa: CASADGGSYNEQFF
CDR3nt: TGTGCCAGCGCCGACGGGGGGTCCTACAATGAGCAGTTCTTC

abundance: few
v_gene: TRBV27
j_gene: TRBJ2-1
d_gene: TRBD2
len: 17
CDR3aa: CASSHIIVAGAYNEQFF
CDR3nt: TGTGCCAGCAGTCATATCATTGTAGCGGGAGCCTACAATGAGCAGTTCTTC

abundance: NA
v_gene: TRBV11-3
j_gene: TRBJ2-1
d_gene: TRBD2
len: 16
CDR3aa: CASSLDGGEGQNEQFF
CDR3nt: TGTGCCAGCAGCTTAGATGGGGGGGAGGGCCAAAATGAGCAGTTCTTC

abundance: NA
v_gene: TRBV2
j_gene: TRBJ2-1
d_gene: NA
len: 13
CDR3aa: CASSVTEYNEQFF
CDR3nt: TGTGCCAGCAGTGTCACAGAATACAATGAGCAGTTCTTC

abundance: few
v_gene: TRBV27
j_gene: TRBJ1-1
d_gene: NA
len: 15
CDR3aa: CASSFGGGPNTEAFF
CDR3nt: TGTGCCAGCAGTTTTGGGGGGGGGCCTAACACTGAAGCTTTCTTT

abundance: NA
v_gene: TRBV4-3
j_gene: TRBJ1-3
d_gene: NA
len: 14
CDR3aa: CASSSGKGGNTIYF
CDR3nt: TGCGCCAGCAGCTCAGGGAAAGGTGGAAACACCATATATTTT

abundance: NA
v_gene: TRBV7-2
j_gene: TRBJ2-5
d_gene: NA
len: 18
CDR3aa: CASSVRPTADAWGETQYF
CDR3nt: TGTGCCAGCAGCGTACGGCCCACGGCCGACGCGTGGGGAGAGACCCAGTACTTC

abundance: NA
v_gene: TRBV19
j_gene: TRBJ2-3
d_gene: NA
len: 14
CDR3aa: CASSNGRIGDTQYF
CDR3nt: TGTGCCAGTAGTAATGGAAGGATCGGAGATACGCAGTATTTT

abundance: NA
v_gene: TRBV4-1
j_gene: TRBJ2-3
d_gene: NA
len: 14
CDR3aa: CASSQAPRSDTQYF
CDR3nt: TGCGCCAGCAGCCAAGCTCCCAGGTCAGATACGCAGTATTTT

abundance: NA
v_gene: TRBV2
j_gene: TRBJ2-7
d_gene: NA
len: 13
CDR3aa: CASTGGLSYEQYF
CDR3nt: TGTGCCAGCACCGGCGGGCTCTCTTACGAGCAGTACTTC

abundance: NA
v_gene: TRBV9
j_gene: TRBJ2-2
d_gene: TRBD2
len: 19
CDR3aa: CASSAGTSGRVPNTGELFF
CDR3nt: TGTGCCAGCAGCGCGGGGACTAGCGGGAGGGTCCCGAACACCGGGGAGCTGTTTTTT

abundance: NA
v_gene: TRBV25-1
j_gene: TRBJ1-2
d_gene: NA
len: 14
CDR3aa: CASSDAGVYYGYTF
CDR3nt: TGTGCCAGCAGTGATGCAGGGGTGTACTATGGCTACACCTTC

abundance: few
v_gene: TRBV20-1
j_gene: TRBJ1-1
d_gene: NA
len: 10
CDR3aa: CSGLGTEAFF
CDR3nt: TGCAGTGGGCTCGGTACTGAAGCTTTCTTT

abundance: NA
v_gene: TRBV11-2
j_gene: TRBJ2-7
d_gene: NA
len: 11
CDR3aa: CASSITYEQYF
CDR3nt: TGTGCCAGCAGCATCACCTACGAGCAGTACTTC

abundance: NA
v_gene: TRBV6-1
j_gene: TRBJ2-4
d_gene: NA
len: 14
CDR3aa: CASSEGASRDIQYF
CDR3nt: TGTGCCAGCAGTGAAGGTGCCAGTCGGGACATTCAGTACTTC

abundance: NA
v_gene: TRBV11-2
j_gene: TRBJ2-1
d_gene: NA
len: 12
CDR3aa: CASSPDYNEQFF
CDR3nt: TGTGCCAGCAGCCCAGATTACAATGAGCAGTTCTTC

abundance: NA
v_gene: TRBV28
j_gene: TRBJ1-2
d_gene: NA
len: 14
CDR3aa: CASSSRRTDYGYTF
CDR3nt: TGTGCCAGCAGTTCTCGGCGGACAGATTATGGCTACACCTTC

abundance: NA
v_gene: TRBV18
j_gene: TRBJ2-3
d_gene: NA
len: 14
CDR3aa: CASSLGGSRDTQYF
CDR3nt: TGTGCCAGCTCATTAGGAGGCTCCCGGGATACGCAGTATTTT

abundance: NA
v_gene: TRBV9
j_gene: TRBJ2-3
d_gene: NA
len: 16
CDR3aa: CASSSVGSMTTDTQYF
CDR3nt: TGTGCCAGCAGCTCCGTGGGGTCTATGACCACAGATACGCAGTATTTT

abundance: few
v_gene: TRBV5-1
j_gene: TRBJ2-7
d_gene: NA
len: 15
CDR3aa: CASSPGASLAYEQYF
CDR3nt: TGCGCCAGCAGCCCGGGGGCAAGTTTGGCCTACGAGCAGTACTTC

abundance: few
v_gene: TRBV2
j_gene: TRBJ2-5
d_gene: NA
len: 13
CDR3aa: CASSPGRTETQYF
CDR3nt: TGTGCCAGCAGCCCCGGGAGAACGGAGACCCAGTACTTC

abundance: many
v_gene: TRBV19
j_gene: TRBJ2-1
d_gene: TRBD2
len: 17
CDR3aa: CASSGGLAEISYNEQFF
CDR3nt: TGTGCCAGTAGTGGGGGACTAGCGGAAATCTCCTACAATGAGCAGTTCTTC

abundance: NA
v_gene: TRBV18
j_gene: TRBJ2-5
d_gene: NA
len: 14
CDR3aa: CASSPGQNQETQYF
CDR3nt: TGTGCCAGCTCACCCGGACAGAACCAAGAGACCCAGTACTTC